The rows below give T cell receptor beta chains drawn from one sample of a study of blood T cell repertoires in COVID-19. Method: immunoSEQ multiplex PCR; TCRdb's copy keeps in-frame clones and lacks some. The sample shows 100,000 to 150,000 clones, around 85% of them seen only once. The sample comprised peripheral blood. These receptors were collected from a woman in her fifties or sixties with acute or convalescent COVID-19. CDR3s include the opening cysteine and the closing phenylalanine or tryptophan. D genes are given only for firm matches. A row's size may be missing; if present it is once, few, many or a size class.

V	D	J	size	DNA	CDR3
TRBV6-1	NA	TRBJ1-6	NA	TGTGCCAGCAGTGGGTCCGGTGGAGGCTATAATTCACCCCTCCACTTT	CASSGSGGGYNSPLHF
TRBV6-4	NA	TRBJ1-1	NA	TGTGCCAGCAGCCGATACACGGGCACTGAAGCTTTCTTT	CASSRYTGTEAFF
TRBV6-4	NA	TRBJ1-1	NA	TGTGCCAGCAGAGTTACAGGGCGCGACACTGAAGCTTTCTTT	CASRVTGRDTEAFF
TRBV3-1/TRBV3-2	NA	TRBJ1-2	NA	TGTGCCAGCAGCCAAGACCCGGACAGCCCCTATGGCTACACCTTC	CASSQDPDSPYGYTF
TRBV3-1/TRBV3-2	NA	TRBJ2-1	NA	TGTGCCAGCAGCCCGGGGAATCTCAATGAGCAGTTCTTC	CASSPGNLNEQFF
TRBV30	TRBD1	TRBJ1-1	NA	TGTGCCTGGAGTGCGGACAGGGGCAACACTGAAGCTTTCTTT	CAWSADRGNTEAFF
TRBV12-3/TRBV12-4	NA	TRBJ1-1	NA	TGTGCCAGCGGGTCTCCAGGGTTCACTGAAGCTTTCTTT	CASGSPGFTEAFF
TRBV5-5	NA	TRBJ1-3	once	TGTGCCAGCAGCTTGACGGCGGCCTCCTCTGGAAACACCATATATTTT	CASSLTAASSGNTIYF
TRBV12-3/TRBV12-4	NA	TRBJ2-1	NA	TGTGCCAGCAGTACGAGAGGTGAGCAGTTCTTC	CASSTRGEQFF
TRBV4-1	NA	TRBJ2-7	NA	TGCGCCAGCAGCGCACAGGTTTCCTCCTACGAGCAGTACTTC	CASSAQVSSYEQYF
TRBV2	TRBD1	TRBJ2-2	NA	TGTGCCAGCAGTCCCGACAGGGCCCCGAACACCGGGGAGCTGTTTTTT	CASSPDRAPNTGELFF
TRBV6-1	TRBD2	TRBJ2-2	NA	TGTGCCAGCAGTGAAACTAGCGGATCTACGCTGTTTTTT	CASSETSGSTLFF
TRBV3-1/TRBV3-2	TRBD1	TRBJ1-2	NA	TGTGCCAGCAGCCGTCTGGGACAGCTATATGGCTACACCTTC	CASSRLGQLYGYTF
TRBV6-5	TRBD1	TRBJ1-2	once	TGTGCCAGCAGTTCGACAGGGAATGGCTACACCTTC	CASSSTGNGYTF
TRBV19	NA	TRBJ1-4	NA	TGTGCCAGTAGTCCGACAGCAACTAATGAAAAACTGTTTTTT	CASSPTATNEKLFF
TRBV12-3/TRBV12-4	NA	TRBJ2-3	NA	TGTGCCAGCAGTTTAGGGGCTACCCGTACGCAGTATTTT	CASSLGATRTQYF